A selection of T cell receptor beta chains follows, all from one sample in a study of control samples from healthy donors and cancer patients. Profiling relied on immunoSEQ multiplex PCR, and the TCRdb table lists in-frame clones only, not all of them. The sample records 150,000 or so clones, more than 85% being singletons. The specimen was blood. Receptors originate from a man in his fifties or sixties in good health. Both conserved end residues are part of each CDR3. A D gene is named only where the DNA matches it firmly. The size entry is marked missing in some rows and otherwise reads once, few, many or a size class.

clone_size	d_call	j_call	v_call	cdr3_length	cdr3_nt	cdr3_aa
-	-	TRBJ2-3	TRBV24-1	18	TGTGCCACCAGTGATTTTGGCCCTTGGGGCTCCCCGGCAGATACGCAGTATTTT	CATSDFGPWGSPADTQYF
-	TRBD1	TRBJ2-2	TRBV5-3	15	TGTGCCAGAAGCAAGGGACAGCGTAACACCGGGGAGCTGTTTTTT	CARSKGQRNTGELFF
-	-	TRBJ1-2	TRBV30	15	TGTGCCTGGAGTTCTCAAGGCTATATTAACTATGGCTACACCTTC	CAWSSQGYINYGYTF
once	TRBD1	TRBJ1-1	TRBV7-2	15	TGTGCCAGCAGCTTAGCCTCGACAGGGTACACTGAAGCTTTCTTT	CASSLASTGYTEAFF
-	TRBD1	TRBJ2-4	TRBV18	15	TGTGCCAGCTCACTAGTCGGGACAGGGGTAAACATTCAGTACTTC	CASSLVGTGVNIQYF
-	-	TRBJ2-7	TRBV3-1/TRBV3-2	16	TGTGCCAGCAGCCAACCCACCTTGGGGGTGGACTACGAGCAGTACTTC	CASSQPTLGVDYEQYF
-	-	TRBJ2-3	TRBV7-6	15	TGTGCCAGTACCAAGGGCTTCTCCTCCACAAATACGCAGTATTTT	CASTKGFSSTNTQYF
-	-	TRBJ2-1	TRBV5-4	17	TGTGCCAGCAGTTTCTTTAGCGGCACTAGCTCCTACAATGAGCAGTTCTTC	CASSFFSGTSSYNEQFF
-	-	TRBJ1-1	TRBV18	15	TGTGCCAGCTCATCCACCCGGGACAAGAACACTGAAGCTTTCTTT	CASSSTRDKNTEAFF
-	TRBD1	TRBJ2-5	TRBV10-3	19	TGTGCCATCAGTGAGTCAGAGGGACAGGGGGCTATACTACAAGAGACCCAGTACTTC	CAISESEGQGAILQETQYF
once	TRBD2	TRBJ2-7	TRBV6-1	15	TGTGCCAGCAGTGAAAGGGGACTAGCGGGAGCCGAGCAGTACTTC	CASSERGLAGAEQYF
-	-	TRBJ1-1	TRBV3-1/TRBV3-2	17	TGTGCCAGCAGCCAAGATGGGGTAGGACAATGGAACACTGAAGCTTTCTTT	CASSQDGVGQWNTEAFF
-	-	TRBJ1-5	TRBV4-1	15	TGCGCCAGCAGCCAAGGGGAGTATAGCAATCAGCCCCAGCATTTT	CASSQGEYSNQPQHF
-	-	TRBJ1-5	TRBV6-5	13	TGTGCCAGCACCCCCTCCTCTTATCAGCCCCAGCATTTT	CASTPSSYQPQHF
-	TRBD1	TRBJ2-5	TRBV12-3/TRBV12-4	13	TGTGCCAGCAGTTTCACAGGGGGAGAGACCCAGTACTTC	CASSFTGGETQYF
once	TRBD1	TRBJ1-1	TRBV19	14	TGTGCCAGTAGCCCCGACAGGGAGGGCACTGAAGCTTTCTTT	CASSPDREGTEAFF
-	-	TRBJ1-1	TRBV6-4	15	TGTGCCAGCAGTGACTCCGCAGATTCAAACACTGAAGCTTTCTTT	CASSDSADSNTEAFF
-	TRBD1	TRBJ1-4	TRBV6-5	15	TGTGCCAGCAGTTCCGGGACAGGGGGCTTGGAGAAACTGTTTTTT	CASSSGTGGLEKLFF
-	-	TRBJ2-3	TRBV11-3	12	TGTGCCAGCAGCCCAGGACTCGATACGCAGTATTTT	CASSPGLDTQYF
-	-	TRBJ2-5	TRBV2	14	TGTGCCAGCGGGGACCGGGACGGGGAAGAGACCCAGTACTTC	CASGDRDGEETQYF
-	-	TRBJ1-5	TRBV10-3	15	TGTGCCACCGGGGAAAACAGGGCTAGCAATCAGCCCCAGCATTTT	CATGENRASNQPQHF
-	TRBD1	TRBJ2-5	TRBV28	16	TGTGCCAGCAGTTCCCAGGACAGGGGAGATGGGGAGACCCAGTACTTC	CASSSQDRGDGETQYF
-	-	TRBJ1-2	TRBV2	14	TGTGCCAGCAGTGACACGACAGATAACTATGGCTACACCTTC	CASSDTTDNYGYTF
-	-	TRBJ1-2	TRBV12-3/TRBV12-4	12	TGTGCCAGCAGTCCCGGTGTTGGAGGCTACACCTTC	CASSPGVGGYTF